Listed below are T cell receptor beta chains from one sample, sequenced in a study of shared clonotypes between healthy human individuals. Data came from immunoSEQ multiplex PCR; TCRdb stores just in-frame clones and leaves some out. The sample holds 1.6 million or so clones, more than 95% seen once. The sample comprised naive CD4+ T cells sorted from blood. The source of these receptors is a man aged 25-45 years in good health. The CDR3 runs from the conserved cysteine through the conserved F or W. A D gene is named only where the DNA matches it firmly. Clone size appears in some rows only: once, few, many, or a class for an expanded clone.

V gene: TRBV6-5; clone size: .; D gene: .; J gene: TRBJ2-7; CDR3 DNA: TGTGCCAGCAGTTATCAGGGTCAGGGGGAGCAGTACTTC; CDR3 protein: CASSYQGQGEQYF
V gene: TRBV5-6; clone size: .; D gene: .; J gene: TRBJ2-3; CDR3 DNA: TGTGCCAGCAGCTCTCCGTTTGACCCCACAGATACGCAGTATTTT; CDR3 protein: CASSSPFDPTDTQYF
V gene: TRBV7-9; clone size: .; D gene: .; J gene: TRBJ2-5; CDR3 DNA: TGTGCCAGCAGCTTAGATAGGACTGCCTTACAAGAGACCCAGTACTTC; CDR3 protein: CASSLDRTALQETQYF
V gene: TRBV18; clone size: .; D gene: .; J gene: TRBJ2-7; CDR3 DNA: TGTGCCAGCTCACAATCGACAGGCCTCTCCTACGAGCAGTACTTC; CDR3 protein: CASSQSTGLSYEQYF
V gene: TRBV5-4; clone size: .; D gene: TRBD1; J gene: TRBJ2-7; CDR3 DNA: TGTGCCAGCAGCTCTCGACAGGGTACCTACGAGCAGTACTTC; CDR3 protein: CASSSRQGTYEQYF
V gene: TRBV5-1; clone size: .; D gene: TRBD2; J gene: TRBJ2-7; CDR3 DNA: TGCGCCAGCAGCCAAGGACTAGCGGGAGCCCCCTACGAGCAGTACTTC; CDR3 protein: CASSQGLAGAPYEQYF
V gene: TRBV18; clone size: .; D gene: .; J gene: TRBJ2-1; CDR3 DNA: TGTGCCAGCTCACCAATGTGGGGGCGCCTTACAGGCAATGAGCAGTTCTTC; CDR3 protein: CASSPMWGRLTGNEQFF
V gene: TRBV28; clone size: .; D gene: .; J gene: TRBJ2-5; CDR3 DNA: TGTGCCAGCAGTTTCGCATTTGGGATAGACCAAGAGACCCAGTACTTC; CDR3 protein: CASSFAFGIDQETQYF
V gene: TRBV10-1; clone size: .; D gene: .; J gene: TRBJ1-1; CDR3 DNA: TGCGCCAGCAGTGAGACAGGGTCGGATGCTTTCTTT; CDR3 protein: CASSETGSDAFF
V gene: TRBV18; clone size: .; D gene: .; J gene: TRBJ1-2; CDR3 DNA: TGTGCCAGCTCACCCGCCGACGATCCTCATGGCTACACCTTC; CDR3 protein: CASSPADDPHGYTF
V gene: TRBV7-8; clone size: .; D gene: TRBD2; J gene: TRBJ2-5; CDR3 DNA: TGTGCCAGCAGCCCCCGGGTAGCGGGCCCCCACCGCGACCAGGAGACCCAGTACTTC; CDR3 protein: CASSPRVAGPHRDQETQYF
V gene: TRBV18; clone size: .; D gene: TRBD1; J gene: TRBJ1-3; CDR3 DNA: TGTGCCAGCTCACCACAACAGGGGTCTTCTGGAAACACCATATATTTT; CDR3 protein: CASSPQQGSSGNTIYF
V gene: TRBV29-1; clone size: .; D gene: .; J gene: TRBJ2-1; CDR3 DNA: TGCAGCGTTATAAGTACTAGGTACAATGAGCAGTTCTTC; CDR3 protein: CSVISTRYNEQFF
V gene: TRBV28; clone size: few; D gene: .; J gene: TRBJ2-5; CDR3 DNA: TGTGCCAGCAGGATTCAAGGACGGGGAGAGACCCAGTACTTC; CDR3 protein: CASRIQGRGETQYF
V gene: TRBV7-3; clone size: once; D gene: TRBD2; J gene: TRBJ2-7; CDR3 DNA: TGTGCCAGCAGCCCGACCGGGACTAGCTACGAGCAGTACTTC; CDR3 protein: CASSPTGTSYEQYF
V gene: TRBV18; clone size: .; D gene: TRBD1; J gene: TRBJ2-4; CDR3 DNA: TGTGCCAGCTCACCAAGGACAGGGGACATTCAGTACTTC; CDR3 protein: CASSPRTGDIQYF
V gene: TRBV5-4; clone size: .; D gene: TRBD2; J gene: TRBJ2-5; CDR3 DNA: TGTGCCAGCAGCGCTAGCGGGCAAGAGACCCAGTACTTC; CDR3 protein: CASSASGQETQYF
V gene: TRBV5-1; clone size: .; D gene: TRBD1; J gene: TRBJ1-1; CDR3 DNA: TGCGCCAGCATTAACAGACAGGGGGCCAACACTGAAGCTTTCTTT; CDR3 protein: CASINRQGANTEAFF
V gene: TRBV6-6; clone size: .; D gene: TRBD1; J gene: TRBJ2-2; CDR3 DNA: TGTGCCAGCAGTTACTCGGGACAGGGTACCGGGGAGCTGTTTTTT; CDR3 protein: CASSYSGQGTGELFF
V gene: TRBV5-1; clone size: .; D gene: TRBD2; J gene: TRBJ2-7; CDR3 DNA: TGCGCCAGCAGCGGAAATAGCGGGAGGGGCGAGCAGTACTTC; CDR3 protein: CASSGNSGRGEQYF
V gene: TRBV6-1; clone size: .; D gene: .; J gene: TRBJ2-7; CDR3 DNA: TGTGCCAGCAGTTATAGCCGGGCGGAGCAGTACTTC; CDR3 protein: CASSYSRAEQYF
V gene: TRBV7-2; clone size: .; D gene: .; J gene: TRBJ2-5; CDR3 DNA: TGTGCCAGCAGCTTAGACGTAGGTTCGGGGCGTGAGACCCAGTACTTC; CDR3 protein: CASSLDVGSGRETQYF